This T cell receptor beta chain was identified during a study of T cell responses to AZD1222 COVID-19 vaccine. Study background: Whether given at about 4 or about 12 weeks, second doses were pooled.

A word on this clone: Its antigen is unknown.

Notes on the study in general: Unmutated variant regions are reportedly targeted by nearly half of spike-specific TCRs. Vaccine-associated CD4 TCRs ranged over spike, dominating at 160-218 and 743-854. Clonal diversity was possibly underestimated, and the donors were mostly white British, with more females.

Assay: immunoSEQ multiplex PCR; the TCRdb copy retains only in-frame clones and omits some. This sample has 100,000 to 150,000 clones, with around 94% found just once. V lost 8 bases and J lost 9, with 17 bases in between. The germline CDR1 and CDR2 sequences are MNHEY and SMNVEV (reference sequence). The CDR3 spans 13 residues. The receptor comes from an adult in good health. Sequenced material: peripheral blood, taken on day 0 of AZD1222 vaccination. The J gene is TRBJ2-1, the V gene TRBV27, with a tentative D call TRBD2 (6 bases). This CDR3 reads CASSLGRGGEQFF. CDR3 nucleotides: TGTGCCAGCTCCTTAGGGCGGGGTGGTGAGCAGTTCTTC.